A single sample gave rise to the 5 T cell receptor beta chains below, sequenced in a study of chemoradiotherapy in HPV16-positive cancers (dated 2022 in TCRdb). Libraries were constructed by the immunoSEQ multiplex PCR assay. TCRdb holds this immuneACCESS table with in-frame rearrangements only. Some clones are missing; in checked studies, unresolved V genes explain under half, and the rest has no known cause. In this sample the table shows about 930 clones, around nine tenths of which occur a single time. In total, the top ten clones hold about 8.1% of the sample. Specimen: tumor tissue, collected from a patient who underwent chemoradiotherapy. These TCRs come from a human donor with HPV-associated anogenital cancer.

The chain combines TRBV7-9 with TRBJ2-7; D is possibly TRBD2 (7 bases). The length of the CDR3 is 16 residues. The germline CDR1 and CDR2 sequences are SEHNR and FQNEAQ (reference sequence). Trimming removed 4 bases at V and 4 bases at J, with 20 bases between. The CDR3: CASSSRGGGGLYEQYF. Written as DNA, the CDR3 is TGTGCCAGCAGCTCCCGCGGGGGCGGGGGCCTGTACGAGCAGTACTTC.

The chain is built from TRBV9 and TRBJ2-3; the match to TRBD2 covers 15 bases. Germline values: CDR1 SGDLS, CDR2 YYNGEE. V dropped 4 bases and J dropped 5; count of bases not matched to a gene: 5. CDR3 length: 16 amino acids. Here the CDR3 reads CASSTRTSGGGDTQYF. For the CDR3, the DNA is TGTGCCAGCAGCACCCGGACTAGCGGGGGGGGAGATACGCAGTATTTT.

V gene TRBV6-6 combines with J gene TRBJ2-5; 13 bases match TRBD2. The germline gives CDR1 MNHNY, CDR2 SVGAGI (reference sequence). This CDR3 has 15 amino acids. Unmatched junction bases numbered 6, after V lost 10 bases and J lost 1 base. The CDR3 region is CATLGTSGVQETQYF. The CDR3 DNA is TGTGCCACCTTAGGGACTAGCGGGGTCCAAGAGACCCAGTACTTC.

This chain links TRBV30 with TRBJ1-2, with a tentative D call TRBD1 (5 bases). V lost 4 bases and J lost 7, with 19 bases in between. The germline V gene has CDR1 GTSNPN and CDR2 SVGIG (reference sequence). The CDR3 has 14 residues. The DNA for the CDR3 is TGTGCCTGGACTTATGGAGGGGTGGAGGGTGGCTACACCTTC. Translating it yields CAWTYGGVEGGYTF.

The gene calls are TRBV6-4 and TRBJ2-2; D gene ambiguous. The CDR3 is 14 amino acids. Trimming left V 8 bases short and J 0 bases short, with 10 bases between. Looked up from germline, CDR1 is MRHNA and CDR2 is SNTAGT. The CDR3 DNA is TGTGCCAGCTCTCTGGGGACGAACACCGGGGAGCTGTTTTTT. Its translation: CASSLGTNTGELFF.